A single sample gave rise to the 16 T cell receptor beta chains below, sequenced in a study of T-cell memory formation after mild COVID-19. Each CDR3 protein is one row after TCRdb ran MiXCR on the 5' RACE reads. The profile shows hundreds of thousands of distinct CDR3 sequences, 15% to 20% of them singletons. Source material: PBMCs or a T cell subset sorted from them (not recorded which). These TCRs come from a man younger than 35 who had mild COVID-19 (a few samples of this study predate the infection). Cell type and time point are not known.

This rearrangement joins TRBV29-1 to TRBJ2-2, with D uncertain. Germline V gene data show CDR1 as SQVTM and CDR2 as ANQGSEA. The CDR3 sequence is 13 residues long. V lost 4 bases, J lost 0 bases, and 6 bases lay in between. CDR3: CSVVATNTGELFF. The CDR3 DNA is TGCAGCGTTGTAGCTACGAACACCGGGGAGCTGTTTTTT.

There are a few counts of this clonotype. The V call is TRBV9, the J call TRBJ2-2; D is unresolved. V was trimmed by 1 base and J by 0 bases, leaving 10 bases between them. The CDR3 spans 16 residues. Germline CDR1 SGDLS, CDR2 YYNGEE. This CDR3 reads CASSVPGTANTGELFF. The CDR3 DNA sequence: TGTGCCAGCAGCGTACCAGGAACAGCGAACACCGGGGAGCTGTTTTTT.

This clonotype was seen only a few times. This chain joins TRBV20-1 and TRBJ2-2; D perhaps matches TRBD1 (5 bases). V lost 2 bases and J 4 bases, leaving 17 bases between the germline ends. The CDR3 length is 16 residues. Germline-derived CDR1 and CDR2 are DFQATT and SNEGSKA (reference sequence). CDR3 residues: CSARSLKGPFTGELFF. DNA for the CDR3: TGCAGTGCTAGATCCCTGAAGGGGCCATTCACCGGGGAGCTGTTTTTT.

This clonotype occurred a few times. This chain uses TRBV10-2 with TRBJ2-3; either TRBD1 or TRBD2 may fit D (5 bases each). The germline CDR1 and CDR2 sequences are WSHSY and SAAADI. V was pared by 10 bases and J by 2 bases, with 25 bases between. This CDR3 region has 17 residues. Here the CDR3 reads CATTRRRGGRFTDTQYF. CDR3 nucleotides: TGCGCCACCACGCGCCGTCGGGGCGGAAGATTCACAGATACGCAGTATTTT.

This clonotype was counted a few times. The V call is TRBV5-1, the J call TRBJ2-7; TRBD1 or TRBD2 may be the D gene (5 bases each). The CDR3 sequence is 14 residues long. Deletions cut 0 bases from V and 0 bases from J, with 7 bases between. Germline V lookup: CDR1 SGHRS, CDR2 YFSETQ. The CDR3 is CASSLEGSSYEQYV. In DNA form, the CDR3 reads TGCGCCAGCAGCTTGGAGGGGAGCTCCTACGAGCAGTACGTC.

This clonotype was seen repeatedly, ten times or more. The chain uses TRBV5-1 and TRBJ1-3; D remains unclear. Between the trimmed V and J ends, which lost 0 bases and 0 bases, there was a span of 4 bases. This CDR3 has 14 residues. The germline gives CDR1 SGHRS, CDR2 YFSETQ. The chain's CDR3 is CASSLGDSGNTIYF. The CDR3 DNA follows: TGCGCCAGCAGCTTGGGAGACTCTGGAAACACCATATATTTT.

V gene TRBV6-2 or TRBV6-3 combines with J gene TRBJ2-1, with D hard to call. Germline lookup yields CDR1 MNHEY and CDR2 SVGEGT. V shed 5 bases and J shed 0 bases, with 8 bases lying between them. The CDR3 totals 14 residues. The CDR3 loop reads CASSDHSSYNEQFF. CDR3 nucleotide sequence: TGTGCCAGCAGTGACCATAGCTCCTACAATGAGCAGTTCTTC.

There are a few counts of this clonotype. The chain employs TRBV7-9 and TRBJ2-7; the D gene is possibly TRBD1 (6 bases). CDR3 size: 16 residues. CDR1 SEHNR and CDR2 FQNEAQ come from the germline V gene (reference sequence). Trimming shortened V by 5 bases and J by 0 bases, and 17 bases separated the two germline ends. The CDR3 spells CASSETDRGSSYEQYV. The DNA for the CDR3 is TGTGCCAGCAGCGAGACGGACAGAGGGAGCTCCTACGAGCAGTACGTC.

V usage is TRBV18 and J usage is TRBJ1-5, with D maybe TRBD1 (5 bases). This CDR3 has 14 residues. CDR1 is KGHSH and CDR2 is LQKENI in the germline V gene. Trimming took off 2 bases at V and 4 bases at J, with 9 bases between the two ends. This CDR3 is CASSPNGGNQPQHF. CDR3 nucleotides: TGTGCCAGCTCACCAAACGGGGGGAATCAGCCCCAGCATTTT.

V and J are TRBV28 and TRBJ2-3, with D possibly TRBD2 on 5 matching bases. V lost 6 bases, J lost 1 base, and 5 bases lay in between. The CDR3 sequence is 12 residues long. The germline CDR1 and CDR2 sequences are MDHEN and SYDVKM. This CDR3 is CASRRGTDTQYF. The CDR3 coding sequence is TGTGCCAGCAGGAGGGGCACAGATACGCAGTATTTT.

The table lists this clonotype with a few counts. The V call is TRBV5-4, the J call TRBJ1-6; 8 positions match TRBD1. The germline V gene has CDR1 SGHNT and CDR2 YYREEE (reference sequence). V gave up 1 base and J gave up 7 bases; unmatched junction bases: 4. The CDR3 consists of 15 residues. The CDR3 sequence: CASSLWAGGNSPLHF. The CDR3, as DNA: TGTGCCAGCAGCTTGTGGGCAGGGGGCAATTCACCCCTCCACTTT.

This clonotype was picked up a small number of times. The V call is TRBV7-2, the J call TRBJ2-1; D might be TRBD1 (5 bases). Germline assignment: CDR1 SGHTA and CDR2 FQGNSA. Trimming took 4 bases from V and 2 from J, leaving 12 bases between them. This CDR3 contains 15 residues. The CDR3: CASSSAGSAYNEQFF. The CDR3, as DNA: TGTGCCAGCAGCTCCGCAGGGTCCGCCTACAATGAGCAGTTCTTC.

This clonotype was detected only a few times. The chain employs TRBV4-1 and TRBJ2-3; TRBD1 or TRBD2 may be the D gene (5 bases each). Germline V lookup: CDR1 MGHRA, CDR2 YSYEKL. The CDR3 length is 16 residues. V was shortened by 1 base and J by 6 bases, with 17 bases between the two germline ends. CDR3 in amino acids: CASSQGGSGTWDTQYF. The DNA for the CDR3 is TGCGCCAGCAGCCAAGGGGGGAGCGGTACTTGGGATACGCAGTATTTT.

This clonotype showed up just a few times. DNA for the CDR3: TGTGCCACCAGCATAACCGGAACAGGGAATCAGCCCCAGCATTTT. This encodes CATSITGTGNQPQHF. The V call is TRBV15, the J call TRBJ1-5; D is possibly TRBD1 (6 bases). Germline CDR1 and CDR2: LNHNV and YYDKDF (reference sequence). The CDR3 sequence is 15 residues long. The germline V and J ends were trimmed by 4 bases and 4 bases, with 14 bases remaining between them.

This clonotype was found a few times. CDR3 sequence reads: CASSLRDYQETQYF. The CDR3 DNA is TGTGCCAGCAGCCTCCGGGACTATCAGGAGACCCAGTACTTC. The chain combines TRBV7-8 with TRBJ2-5; 7 nucleotides agree with TRBD2. This CDR3 is 14 amino acids long. Germline assignment: CDR1 SGHVS and CDR2 FQNEAQ. With 5 bases clipped from V and 5 bases from J, the junction kept 8 bases outside the gene matches.

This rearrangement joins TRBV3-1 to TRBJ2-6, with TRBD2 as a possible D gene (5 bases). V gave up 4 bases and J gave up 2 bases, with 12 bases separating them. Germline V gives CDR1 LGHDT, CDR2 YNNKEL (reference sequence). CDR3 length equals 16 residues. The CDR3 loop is CASSRNWEPGANVLTF. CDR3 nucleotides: TGTGCCAGCAGCCGGAATTGGGAGCCTGGGGCCAACGTCCTGACTTTC. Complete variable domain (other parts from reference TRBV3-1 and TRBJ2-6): DTAVSQTPKYLVTQMGNDKSIKCEQNLGHDTMYWYKQDSKKFLKIMFSYNNKELIINETVPNRFSPKSPDKAHLNLHINSLELGDSAVYFCASSRNWEPGANVLTFGAGSRLTVL.